Listed here are 18 T cell receptor beta chains from one sample, sequenced in a study of early T cells in non-severe SARS-CoV-2 infection. TCRdb ran MiXCR on the 5' RACE reads and lists one entry per CDR3 protein. The table lists fewer than 50,000 distinct CDR3 sequences, under 9.5% of them singletons, with approximately 8% in the top ten. Sequenced: whole blood. The receptors derive from an adult who was a healthcare worker with PCR-confirmed SARS-CoV-2 infection or an uninfected control (not recorded which).

V and J are TRBV24-1 and TRBJ2-3; D might be TRBD1 (5 bases). Trimming stripped 1 base from V and 3 bases from J, with 13 bases between. Looked up from germline, CDR1 is KGHDR and CDR2 is SFDVKD. The CDR3 consists of 16 residues. CDR3 residues: CATSDFGQGRTDTQYF. In DNA form, the CDR3 reads TGTGCCACCAGTGATTTTGGGCAGGGTAGGACAGATACGCAGTATTTT.

The gene calls are TRBV24-1 and TRBJ2-5; 9 bases map to TRBD1. V was pared by 6 bases and J by 5 bases, with 9 bases of the junction left unmatched. CDR3 length: 15 residues. In germline, CDR1 is KGHDR, CDR2 SFDVKD. The CDR3 protein is CATSRRGQGKETQYF. The CDR3 bases are TGTGCCACCAGTAGGAGGGGACAGGGTAAGGAGACCCAGTACTTC.

There are many counts of this clonotype. The V gene is TRBV5-1, the J gene TRBJ2-1; 8 positions match TRBD2. CDR1 SGHRS and CDR2 YFSETQ come from the germline V gene. This CDR3 has 21 amino acids. The junction had 20 bases not matched to a gene; V was cut back by 0 bases and J by 3 bases. CDR3 protein: CASSLALWGTAQREFYNEQFF. Written as DNA, the CDR3 is TGCGCCAGCAGCTTGGCGTTATGGGGTACGGCCCAGCGGGAGTTCTACAATGAGCAGTTCTTC.

This clonotype was seen a few times. The gene calls are TRBV20-1 and TRBJ2-4, with 8 nucleotides matching TRBD2. The CDR3 is 15 residues long. Germline V gene lookup returns CDR1 DFQATT and CDR2 SNEGSKA (reference sequence). J was trimmed by 0 bases and V by 3 bases; bases with no gene match: 4. CDR3 DNA: TGCAGTGCTAGCCAGGCGGGGGGAGCCAAAAACATTCAGTACTTC. As protein: CSASQAGGAKNIQYF.

The V and J genes are TRBV18 and TRBJ2-6, with no clear D. Germline CDR1 KGHSH, CDR2 LQKENI. This CDR3 comprises 17 residues. Trimming cost V 3 bases and J 0 bases, with 12 bases left between them. The CDR3 bases are TGTGCCAGCTCACCCCCCTTTCCAGCCTCTGGGGCCAACGTCCTGACTTTC. As protein: CASSPPFPASGANVLTF.

This clonotype has only a few counts. This sequence joins TRBV29-1 and TRBJ2-3; TRBD2 might be the D (6 bases). The CDR3 has 15 residues. Trimming left V 3 bases short and J 1 base short, with 14 bases between. Germline values: CDR1 SQVTM, CDR2 ANQGSEA. The CDR3 sequence is CSVDWRARGTDTQYF. CDR3 DNA: TGCAGCGTTGACTGGAGGGCGCGGGGCACAGATACGCAGTATTTT.

Ten or more counts support this clonotype. The chain couples TRBV11-2 to TRBJ1-6, with D uncertain. V shed 1 base and J shed 2 bases, with 9 bases lying between them. This CDR3 has 16 residues. The germline V gene encodes CDR1 SGHAT and CDR2 FQNNGV. The CDR3 region is CASSLAVSAYNSPLHF. In DNA, the CDR3 is TGTGCCAGCAGCTTAGCGGTCAGCGCCTATAATTCACCCCTCCACTTT.

The chain carries TRBV29-1 and TRBJ1-2; D gene unclear. This CDR3 contains 13 residues. Germline values: CDR1 SQVTM, CDR2 ANQGSEA. Trimming took 2 bases from V and 5 from J, leaving 12 bases between them. The CDR3 protein is CSVEYPPSYGYTF. CDR3 in DNA: TGCAGCGTTGAATATCCGCCCAGTTATGGCTACACCTTC.

This chain uses TRBV30 with TRBJ1-5, with 7 bases identical to TRBD1. The germline V gene has CDR1 GTSNPN and CDR2 SVGIG (reference sequence). Trimming at V came to 2 bases and at J to 7 bases, leaving 5 bases not matched to a gene. The CDR3 sequence is 13 residues long. DNA for the CDR3: TGTGCCTGGAGTCACAGGGGCCGACAGCCCCAGCATTTT. Protein: CAWSHRGRQPQHF.

This clonotype was detected ten times or more. The chain joins TRBV5-1 to TRBJ2-1, with D tentatively TRBD1 (7 bases). V was shortened by 6 bases and J by 9 bases, with 13 bases between the two germline ends. This CDR3 is 12 amino acids long. Germline V lookup: CDR1 SGHRS, CDR2 YFSETQ. The CDR3 sequence is CASTDRDFEQFF. CDR3 coding DNA: TGCGCCAGCACCGACAGGGACTTTGAGCAGTTCTTC.

This clonotype showed up many times. The chain links TRBV12-3 or TRBV12-4 to TRBJ2-5; 10 bases map to TRBD1. The CDR3 runs 15 residues. The V gene end was trimmed by 7 bases and the J gene end by 4 bases; junction bases not matched to a gene: 9. The CDR3 region has the DNA TGTGCCAGCAATCTCGCGACAGGGGGCTCAGAGACCCAGTACTTC. It specifies CASNLATGGSETQYF.

This clonotype was detected ten times or more. The chain uses TRBV28 and TRBJ1-2, with no clear D. Germline V CDR1 and CDR2: MDHEN, SYDVKM. V lost 7 bases, J lost 9 bases, and 12 bases lay in between. The length of the CDR3 is 11 residues. The CDR3 DNA reads TGTGCCAGCACTACCGGTTATCGCTACACCTTC. The encoded protein is CASTTGYRYTF.

This clonotype was observed at least ten times. V usage is TRBV7-3 and J usage is TRBJ2-3, with a weak D call TRBD1 (5 bases). Germline V lookup: CDR1 SGHTA, CDR2 FQGTGA. The CDR3 covers 14 residues. Between the trimmed V and J ends, which lost 3 bases and 2 bases, there was a span of 9 bases. The CDR3 DNA follows: TGTGCCAGCAGCTTGTGGGGCCCCACAGATACGCAGTATTTT. Its protein is CASSLWGPTDTQYF.

This clonotype showed up just a few times. The V gene is TRBV7-2, the J gene TRBJ2-7; 8 bases map to TRBD1. This CDR3 has 14 residues. Germline V gene sequence: CDR1 SGHTA, CDR2 FQGNSA. The V gene end was trimmed by 5 bases and the J gene end by 4 bases; junction bases not matched to a gene: 7. CDR3 amino acids: CASSLQGALYEQYF. CDR3 sequence (DNA): TGTGCCAGCAGCCTGCAGGGGGCACTTTACGAGCAGTACTTC.

In this sample, this clonotype turned up a few times. V and J are TRBV28 and TRBJ1-4; possible D gene TRBD1, 5 bases. CDR3 size: 14 residues. Germline CDR1 MDHEN, CDR2 SYDVKM. V was cut by 5 bases and J by 2 bases, with 9 bases left in between. CDR3 bases: TGTGCCAGCAGTCGGACATTTACTAATGAAAAACTGTTTTTT. Its protein product is CASSRTFTNEKLFF.

This clonotype was seen more than once but under ten times. One end of the junction fails to match germline, which may point to a read error. The chain joins TRBV6-2 or TRBV6-3 to TRBJ2-6; 8 bases are shared with TRBD1. This CDR3 has 17 amino acids. From germline, CDR1 is MNHEY and CDR2 SVGEGT. The CDR3 DNA reads as TGTGCCAGCAGTGACCACAGGGGGAACTCTGGGGCCAACGTCCTGACGTTC. Protein: CASSDHRGNSGANVLTF.

This clonotype showed up many times. The chain is built from TRBV20-1 and TRBJ1-5; D might be TRBD1 (6 bases). Trimming pared 6 bases from V and 0 bases from J, leaving 6 bases between. The V gene's germline CDR1 is DFQATT and CDR2 SNEGSKA (reference sequence). CDR3 length: 12 amino acids. The CDR3 nucleotides read TGCAGTGCCAGGGGTAGCAATCAGCCCCAGCATTTT. Amino acid sequence: CSARGSNQPQHF.

This clonotype has at least ten counts. The germline gene is not matched at one end of the junction; a read error may be the cause. This CDR3 is CASSLTDTQYF. DNA for the CDR3: TGCGCCAGCAGCCTCACAGATACGCAGTATTTT. The V gene is TRBV12-3 or TRBV12-4, the J gene TRBJ2-3; D is undetermined. The CDR3 is 11 residues long.